The 10 T cell receptor beta chains reported below all come from one sample, sequenced in a study of blood T cell repertoires in COVID-19. Clones were read by immunoSEQ multiplex PCR, and TCRdb kept only the in-frame ones, dropping some. The profile covers under 300,000 clones, with 80% to 90% appearing a single time and roughly 2.3% taken by the ten largest. Input material: peripheral blood. All receptors come from a man in his thirties or forties who had recovered from COVID-19.

The genes are TRBV4-1 and TRBJ1-3; maybe TRBD1 (6 bases). Germline V gene lookup returns CDR1 MGHRA and CDR2 YSYEKL. The CDR3 consists of 15 residues. Trimming removed 1 base from V and 6 bases from J, with 13 bases in between. CDR3 amino acids: CASSQGTVRTNTIYF. CDR3 DNA: TGCGCCAGCAGCCAAGGGACAGTAAGGACAAACACCATATATTTT.

This clone has only a few counts. The V and J genes are TRBV10-1 and TRBJ2-7; D may be TRBD1 (6 bases). The V gene lost 3 bases and the J gene lost 5 bases, with 14 bases spanning the gap. The germline V gene has CDR1 WNHNN and CDR2 SYGVQD (reference sequence). The CDR3 consists of 14 residues. CDR3 DNA: TGCGCCAGCAGTGATGGGGGCCTCGGAGACGAGCAGTACTTC. Its protein is CASSDGGLGDEQYF.

This chain links TRBV5-1 with TRBJ2-5; a weak D match, TRBD2 (6 bases). The germline CDR1 and CDR2 sequences are SGHRS and YFSETQ. The germline V and J ends were trimmed by 6 bases and 5 bases, with 14 bases remaining between them. This CDR3 has 13 residues. CDR3 sequence (DNA): TGCGCCAGCACCCTTCTCCGGGGGGAGACCCAGTACTTC. It encodes CASTLLRGETQYF. The variable domain in full, completed from reference TRBV5-1 and TRBJ2-5, reads KAGVTQTPRYLIKTRGQQVTLSCSPISGHRSVSWYQQTPGQGLQFLFEYFSETQRNKGNFPGRFSGRQFSNSRSEMNVSTLELGDSALYLCASTLLRGETQYFGPGTRLLVL.

The rearrangement links TRBV7-8 to TRBJ2-3; 7 nucleotides align to TRBD2. The CDR3 is made up of 16 amino acids. CDR1 is SGHVS and CDR2 is FQNEAQ in the germline V gene. V lost 1 base to trimming and J lost 5 bases; unmatched junction nucleotides: 9. The CDR3 protein is CASSLGTVRGRDTQYF. The CDR3, as DNA: TGTGCCAGCAGCTTAGGAACGGTCCGCGGGAGAGATACGCAGTATTTT.

The chain is built from TRBV19 and TRBJ2-5; 12 nucleotides line up with TRBD2. This CDR3 region has 16 residues. Losses at the gene ends were 5 bases for V and 1 base for J; bases not matched to a gene: 5. Germline-derived CDR1 and CDR2 are LNHDA and SQIVND (reference sequence). In DNA form, the CDR3 reads TGTGCCAGTAGTCTTTCGGGACTAGCGGGCCAAGAGACCCAGTACTTC. It encodes CASSLSGLAGQETQYF.

The V call is TRBV5-8, the J call TRBJ2-7; D gene unclear. V lost 0 bases and J 4 bases, leaving 8 bases between the germline ends. The CDR3 covers 13 residues. Germline assignment: CDR1 SGHTS and CDR2 YDEGEE. The CDR3 bases are TGTGCCAGCAGCTTGGGTCTGACTTACGAGCAGTACTTC. Its translation: CASSLGLTYEQYF.

The chain recombines TRBV4-1 with TRBJ2-5, with TRBD1 as a possible D gene (6 bases). The V gene's germline CDR1 is MGHRA and CDR2 YSYEKL. This CDR3 is built from 15 residues. V lost 4 bases and J 3 bases, leaving 15 bases between the germline ends. The CDR3 loop reads CASSPQRGGEETQYF. The CDR3 DNA sequence: TGCGCCAGCAGCCCCCAGCGAGGGGGAGAAGAGACCCAGTACTTC.

This clone was seen ten or more times. The V call is TRBV4-3, the J call TRBJ2-3; 8 nucleotides match TRBD2. After removal of 7 bases from V and 2 bases from J, the junction contained 8 bases not matched to a gene. The CDR3 length is 15 residues. Germline V gene lookup returns CDR1 LGHNA and CDR2 YSLEER. The CDR3 here is CASTTGGAVTDTQYF. The DNA for the CDR3 is TGCGCCAGCACCACCGGGGGGGCGGTCACAGATACGCAGTATTTT.

The chain carries TRBV5-8 and TRBJ2-1, with 8 bases fitting TRBD1. After removal of 4 bases from V and 5 bases from J, the junction contained 11 bases not matched to a gene. The CDR3 covers 16 residues. Germline CDR1 and CDR2: SGHTS and YDEGEE. The CDR3 DNA is TGTGCCAGCAGCCCCTGGACAGGGAGCGGCGACAATGAGCAGTTCTTC. It specifies CASSPWTGSGDNEQFF.

The gene calls are TRBV29-1 and TRBJ1-2; maybe TRBD1 (5 bases). The V gene lost 7 bases and the J gene lost 1 base, with 10 bases spanning the gap. Germline CDR1 and CDR2: SQVTM and ANQGSEA. The length of the CDR3 is 12 residues. The CDR3 spells CSALDSNYGYTF. The CDR3 nucleotides are TGCAGCGCGCTAGACAGTAACTATGGCTACACCTTC.